The next 19 T cell receptor beta chains were all read from a single sample in a study of spatial heterogeneity in lung cancer. Study findings and constraints: Tumor mutation count correlated with how many alpha and beta TCRs expanded intratumorally.

The antigens of these receptors remain unknown. Time point given: sample taken at primary tumor resection. TCRdb passed the 5' RACE reads through MiXCR, listing each CDR3 protein once. The sample has 4,500 to 6,500 distinct CDR3 sequences, 4% to 6% seen once. The input for sequencing was lung tumor tissue, taken at surgery. These receptors were taken from a male donor with early-stage non-small cell lung cancer.

This clonotype has only a few counts. Within a library made for alpha chains, this beta chain is off target, and its count is uninformative. The chain couples TRBV9 to TRBJ1-3, with D unresolved. With 3 bases removed from V and 0 bases from J, the gap between germline ends came to 13 bases. Germline-derived CDR1 and CDR2 are SGDLS and YYNGEE. CDR3 length equals 16 residues. CDR3 bases: TGTGCCAGCAGCGCGGGGTTAACGGTCTCTGGAAACACCATATATTTT. Amino acid sequence: CASSAGLTVSGNTIYF.

There are many counts of this clonotype. Because the library targeted alpha chains, this beta chain is an off-target read whose size means little. J is TRBJ2-2 and V is TRBV7-9; perhaps D is TRBD1 or TRBD2 (5 bases each). Trimming removed 5 bases from V and 1 base from J, with 17 bases in between. This CDR3 region has 17 residues. Per the germline V gene, CDR1 is SEHNR and CDR2 is FQNEAQ (reference sequence). As DNA, the CDR3 is TGTGCCAGCAGCCTAAAGGGACGGCGAGAGAACACCGGGGAGCTGTTTTTT. Amino acid sequence: CASSLKGRRENTGELFF.

This clonotype counts as medium-sized. For a library built for alpha chains, this beta chain is a stray read; little rests on its size. CDR3: CASSGRDSSTGELFF. In DNA form, the CDR3 reads TGTGCCAGCAGCGGCAGGGATAGTAGCACCGGGGAGCTGTTTTTT. The genes are TRBV9 and TRBJ2-2, with TRBD1 as a possible D gene (5 bases). The germline V gene has CDR1 SGDLS and CDR2 YYNGEE. CDR3 size: 15 residues. Trimming shortened V by 3 bases and J by 4 bases, and 13 bases separated the two germline ends.

By proportion, this clonotype is medium-sized. Little can be read into the size of this beta chain, an off-target read in a library designed for alpha chains. The gene calls are TRBV6-1 and TRBJ1-3; 11 positions agree with TRBD1. The CDR3 loop spans 16 amino acids. Germline V lookup: CDR1 MNHNS, CDR2 SASEGT. Germline trimming cut 1 base from V and 4 bases from J; bases unmatched to any gene: 3. CDR3 nucleotide sequence: TGTGCCAGCAGTGAAGTAGGACAGGGGGCCGGAAACACCATATATTTT. It codes for CASSEVGQGAGNTIYF.

By frequency in the sample, this clonotype is medium-sized (0.01 to 0.1%). In a library made to pick up alpha chains, this beta chain is a stray read with a size that means little. This chain uses TRBV7-9 with TRBJ1-6; weak D call: TRBD1 (5 bases). Germline loops: CDR1 SEHNR, CDR2 FQNEAQ (reference sequence). V lost 5 bases, J lost 7 bases, and 9 bases lay in between. The CDR3 covers 13 residues. The CDR3 DNA follows: TGTGCCAGCAGCAGTCCAGGGAATTCACCCCTCCACTTT. Its translation is CASSSPGNSPLHF.

As to this clonotype: This beta chain appears as a stray read in a library generated for alpha chains; its size is not informative. J is TRBJ1-6 and V is TRBV4-1, with 7 nucleotides matching TRBD1. The ends lost 0 bases at V and 5 bases at J; junction bases unmatched: 7. The CDR3 is 17 residues long. Germline CDR1 MGHRA, CDR2 YSYEKL. The CDR3 nucleotides read TGCGCCAGCAGCCAAGAAAGATCCGGGACAGATAATTCACCCCTCCACTTT. Its translation: CASSQERSGTDNSPLHF.

This clonotype was seen many times. Because the library targeted alpha chains, this beta chain is an off-target read whose size means little. This chain links TRBV7-2 with TRBJ2-5; 9 nucleotides line up with TRBD1. Germline lookup yields CDR1 SGHTA and CDR2 FQGNSA. The CDR3 has 14 amino acids. Trimming at V came to 1 base and at J to 4 bases, leaving 1 base not matched to a gene. The CDR3 sequence: CASSLETGGETQYF. The DNA of the CDR3 is TGTGCCAGCAGCTTAGAGACAGGGGGAGAGACCCAGTACTTC.

This clonotype rates as medium-sized. The library was prepared for alpha chains; this beta chain is a stray read, so its frequency means little. The chain links TRBV10-3 to TRBJ1-1; D is possibly TRBD1 (5 bases). Trimming cost V 2 bases and J 5 bases, with 9 bases left between them. Germline CDR1 ENHRY, CDR2 SYGVKD. CDR3 length: 13 amino acids. CDR3: CAISEAWTTEAFF. In nucleotides, the CDR3 is TGTGCCATCAGTGAGGCATGGACAACTGAAGCTTTCTTT.

This clonotype counts as medium-sized. A library made for alpha chains picked up this beta chain off target, so its size means little. The chain uses TRBV6-2 or TRBV6-3 and TRBJ1-4, with D unresolved. V was pared by 6 bases and J by 7 bases, with 15 bases between. The CDR3 runs to 14 residues. The germline V gene has CDR1 MNHEY and CDR2 SVGEGT. The CDR3 region has the DNA TGTGCCAGCAGCCGCCGGGCAGGTAGTGAAAAACTGTTTTTT. Translated, it gives CASSRRAGSEKLFF.

This clonotype was counted ten times or more. Because this beta chain is a stray read in a library intended to capture alpha chains, its abundance should not be given much weight. This rearrangement joins TRBV4-1 to TRBJ1-5, with D possibly matching TRBD1 (5 bases). This CDR3 has 21 residues. CDR1 and CDR2 from the germline V gene are MGHRA and YSYEKL. V was shortened by 0 bases and J by 0 bases, with 24 bases between the two germline ends. The CDR3 sequence: CASSQDQGSLDLAYSNQPQHF. The CDR3 bases are TGCGCCAGCAGCCAAGATCAGGGCAGTCTCGACTTGGCGTATAGCAATCAGCCCCAGCATTTT.

This clonotype was seen many times. This beta chain appears as a stray read in a library generated for alpha chains; its size is not informative. J is TRBJ1-2 and V is TRBV6-5; D is possibly TRBD1 (5 bases). The CDR3 consists of 14 residues. The germline CDR1 and CDR2 sequences are MNHEY and SVGAGI. V was trimmed by 2 bases and J by 4 bases, leaving 11 bases between them. CDR3 sequence reads: CASSYARAGYGYTF. DNA for the CDR3: TGTGCCAGCAGTTACGCCAGGGCGGGCTATGGCTACACCTTC.

Ten or more counts support this clonotype. This beta chain is a stray sequence in a library constructed for alpha chains; its clone size is not meaningful. The V call is TRBV11-1, the J call TRBJ2-7, with 14 bases matching TRBD2. The CDR3 consists of 15 residues. V dropped 5 bases and J dropped 5; count of bases not matched to a gene: 5. The germline CDR1 and CDR2 sequences are SGHAT and FQDESV (reference sequence). This CDR3 reads CASSLGLAGVDEQYF. The CDR3 DNA is TGTGCCAGCAGCCTGGGACTAGCGGGAGTTGACGAGCAGTACTTC. The whole variable domain, filled in from reference TRBV11-1 and TRBJ2-7, reads EAEVAQSPRYKITEKSQAVAFWCDPISGHATLYWYRQILGQGPELLVQFQDESVVDDSQLPKDRFSAERLKGVDSTLKIQPAELGDSAMYLCASSLGLAGVDEQYFGPGTRLTVT.

Comments on this clonotype: This beta chain came through as a stray read in a library set up for alpha chains, and its size says little. The chain employs TRBV7-3 and TRBJ2-1; a possible D gene is TRBD1 (6 bases). The CDR3 runs 13 residues. Germline values: CDR1 SGHTA, CDR2 FQGTGA. V gave up 4 bases and J gave up 9 bases, with 13 bases separating them. The CDR3 region has the DNA TGTGCCAGCAGCTCCGGACAGTTCGGTGAGCAGTTCTTC. Translation gives CASSSGQFGEQFF.

There are many counts of this clonotype. A library made for alpha chains picked up this beta chain off target, so its size means little. The V call is TRBV12-3 or TRBV12-4, the J call TRBJ1-5; D possibly corresponds to TRBD1 (5 bases). Trimming took off 0 bases at V and 7 bases at J, with 7 bases between the two ends. This CDR3 comprises 13 residues. The CDR3 coding sequence is TGTGCCAGCAGTTTAGCGAGGGACCAGCCCCAGCATTTT. It specifies CASSLARDQPQHF.

This clonotype was seen at least ten times. This beta chain represents an off-target read in a library built for alpha chains; its size is of limited meaning. The J gene is TRBJ2-1, the V gene TRBV19; D is perhaps TRBD2 (6 bases). Per germline, CDR1 LNHDA and CDR2 SQIVND (reference sequence). CDR3 size: 15 residues. V was shortened by 4 bases and J by 2 bases, with 12 bases between the two germline ends. The CDR3 loop reads CASSTSGGAYNEQFF. DNA for the CDR3: TGTGCCAGTAGTACGTCCGGGGGAGCCTACAATGAGCAGTTCTTC. Looking up the rest from reference TRBV19 and TRBJ2-1 gives the full variable domain: DGGITQSPKYLFRKEGQNVTLSCEQNLNHDAMYWYRQDPGQGLRLIYYSQIVNDFQKGDIAEGYSVSREKKESFPLTVTSAQKNPTAFYLCASSTSGGAYNEQFFGPGTRLTVL.

The table lists this clonotype with many counts. This beta chain is an unintended read in a library built for alpha chains; its size means little. CDR3 loop: CASQAGSQPQHF. CDR3 coding DNA: TGTGCCAGCCAAGCGGGGAGCCAGCCCCAGCATTTT. The chain links TRBV6-6 to TRBJ1-5; D remains unclear. The CDR3 covers 12 residues. Germline values: CDR1 MNHNY, CDR2 SVGAGI (reference sequence). The V and J ends lost 8 bases and 7 bases respectively, with 12 bases between them.

This clonotype was observed many times. The size of this beta chain means little, since it is a stray read in a library made for alpha chains. The chain recombines TRBV15 with TRBJ1-5; 10 positions agree with TRBD1. Germline V lookup: CDR1 LNHNV, CDR2 YYDKDF (reference sequence). CDR3 length: 16 amino acids. The junction had 5 bases not matched to a gene; V was cut back by 0 bases and J by 6 bases. DNA of the CDR3: TGTGCCACCAGCAGAGATCTGGGACAGGGGTTTCAGCCCCAGCATTTT. Protein: CATSRDLGQGFQPQHF. The variable domain in full, completed from reference TRBV15 and TRBJ1-5, reads DAMVIQNPRYQVTQFGKPVTLSCSQTLNHNVMYWYQQKSSQAPKLLFHYYDKDFNNEADTPDNFQSRRPNTSFCFLDIRSPGLGDTAMYLCATSRDLGQGFQPQHFGDGTRLSIL.

This clonotype was counted many times. Found in a library prepared for alpha chains, this beta chain is an off-target read, and its abundance has little meaning. The rearrangement joins TRBV27 to TRBJ1-5, with 8 nucleotides matching TRBD1. With V trimmed by 4 bases and J by 3 bases, 5 bases remained unmatched. CDR3 size: 15 residues. Germline V CDR1 and CDR2: MNHEY, SMNVEV (reference sequence). The CDR3 reads CASSYSQGVNQPQHF. The DNA for the CDR3 is TGTGCCAGCAGTTATTCACAGGGGGTCAATCAGCCCCAGCATTTT.

This clonotype is medium-sized by share. This beta chain slipped into a library made for alpha chains as a stray read, so its size is not meaningful. This rearrangement joins TRBV28 to TRBJ1-5; D remains ambiguous. The germline V gene has CDR1 MDHEN and CDR2 SYDVKM. V lost 7 bases, J lost 8 bases, and 21 bases lay in between. CDR3 size: 15 residues. For the CDR3, the DNA is TGTGCCAGCATGGAGACAAAGCGGGGTGTGGAGCCCCAGCATTTT. Encoded protein: CASMETKRGVEPQHF.